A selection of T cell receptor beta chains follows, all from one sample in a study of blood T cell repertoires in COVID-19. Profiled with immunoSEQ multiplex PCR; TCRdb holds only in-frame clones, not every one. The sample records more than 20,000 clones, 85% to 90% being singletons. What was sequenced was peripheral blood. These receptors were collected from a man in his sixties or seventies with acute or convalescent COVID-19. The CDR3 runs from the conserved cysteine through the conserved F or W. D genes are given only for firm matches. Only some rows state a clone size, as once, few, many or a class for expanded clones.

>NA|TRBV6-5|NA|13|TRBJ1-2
TGTGCCAGCGGGATGGGAGCCGCCGGTGGCTACACCTTC
CASGMGAAGGYTF
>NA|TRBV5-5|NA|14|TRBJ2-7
TGTGCCAGCAGCTTTGGCAGGGGTAGTTACGAGCAGTACTTC
CASSFGRGSYEQYF
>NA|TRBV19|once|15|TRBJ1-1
TGTGCCAGCTCAACCCGGAAAGGGGTAGACACTGAAGCTTTCTTT
CASSTRKGVDTEAFF
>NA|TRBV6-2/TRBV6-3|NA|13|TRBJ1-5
TGTGCCAGCAGCCGGGACATCAGTCAGCCCCAGCATTTT
CASSRDISQPQHF
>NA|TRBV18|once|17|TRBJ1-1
TGTGCCAGCTCACCGGGACTAGGACGGGGGGTGAAGACTGAAGCTTTCTTT
CASSPGLGRGVKTEAFF
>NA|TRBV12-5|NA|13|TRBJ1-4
TGTGCTAGTGGGCCGGGGACAAATGAAAAACTGTTTTTT
CASGPGTNEKLFF
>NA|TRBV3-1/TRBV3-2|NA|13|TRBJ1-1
TGTGCCAGCAGCCAAGATGGGGGCCAGGGAGCTTTCTTT
CASSQDGGQGAFF
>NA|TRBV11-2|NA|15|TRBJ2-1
TGTGCCAGCAGCTTAGGGGGGCCCTTTTACAATGAGCAGTTCTTC
CASSLGGPFYNEQFF
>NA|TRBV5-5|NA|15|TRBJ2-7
TGTGCCAGCAGCTTGGTTTCCCAAACAGTGTACGAGCAGTACTTC
CASSLVSQTVYEQYF
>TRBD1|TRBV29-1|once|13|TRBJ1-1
TGCACCGGACAGGTGGGTTTGAACACTGAAGCTTTCTTT
CTGQVGLNTEAFF
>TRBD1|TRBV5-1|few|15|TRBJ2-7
TGCGCCAGCAGCCTGGACAGGGGGATATCCTACGAGCAGTACTTC
CASSLDRGISYEQYF
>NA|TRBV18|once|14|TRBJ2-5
TGTGCCAGCTCTCATCCGGGACAAAGAGAGACCCAGTACTTC
CASSHPGQRETQYF
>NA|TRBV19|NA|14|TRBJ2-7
TGTGCCAGTAGTACTTTAGACAGGTCCTACGAGCAGTACTTC
CASSTLDRSYEQYF
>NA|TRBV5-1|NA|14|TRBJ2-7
TGCGCCAGCAGCCCGAGGGGGGGCTCCTACGAGCAGTACTTC
CASSPRGGSYEQYF
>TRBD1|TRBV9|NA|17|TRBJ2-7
TGTGCCAGCAGCGTTGGGCCCGGGACAGGAGGAGTCTACGAGCAGTACTTC
CASSVGPGTGGVYEQYF
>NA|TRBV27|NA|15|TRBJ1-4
TGTGCCAGCAGTTTAGGGCAGGGGAAGGGGGAAAAACTGTTTTTT
CASSLGQGKGEKLFF
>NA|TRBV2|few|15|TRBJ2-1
TGTGCCAGCAGTGAAGGGACTTCGAATTACAATGAGCAGTTCTTC
CASSEGTSNYNEQFF
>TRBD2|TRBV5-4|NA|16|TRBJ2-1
TGTGCCAGCAGCCCCCTGGGACTAGCGGATATCAATGAGCAGTTCTTC
CASSPLGLADINEQFF
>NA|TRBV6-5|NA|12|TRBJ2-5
TGTGCCAGCAGATCTTTAATGGCTACCCAGTACTTC
CASRSLMATQYF
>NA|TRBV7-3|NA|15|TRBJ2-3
TGTGCCAGCAGCTTAAATTCGGGAGACACAGATACGCAGTATTTT
CASSLNSGDTDTQYF
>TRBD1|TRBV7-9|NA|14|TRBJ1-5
TGTGCCAGCAGCCCCGGGACAGCGGACCTTACCCAGCATTTT
CASSPGTADLTQHF
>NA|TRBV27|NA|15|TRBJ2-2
TGTGCCAGCAGCTTTAGTGCGGCGGCCACCGGGGAGCTGTTTTTT
CASSFSAAATGELFF
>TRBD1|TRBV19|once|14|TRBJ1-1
TGTGCCAGTACCCAATCGACAGGGAGGACTGAAGCTTTCTTT
CASTQSTGRTEAFF
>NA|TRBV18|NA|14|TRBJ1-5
TGTGCCAGCTCACCACGTCAGGGCAATCAGCCCCAGCATTTT
CASSPRQGNQPQHF
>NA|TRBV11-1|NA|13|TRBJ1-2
TGTGCCAGCAGCTTGAGTCTTAACTATGGCTACACCTTC
CASSLSLNYGYTF
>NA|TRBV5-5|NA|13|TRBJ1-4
TGTGCCAGCAGCTTGGCGGTCCTCGAAAAACTGTTTTTT
CASSLAVLEKLFF
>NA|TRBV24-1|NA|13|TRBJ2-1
TGTGCCACCGCGGGGTCCCCCTACAATGAGCAGTTCTTC
CATAGSPYNEQFF
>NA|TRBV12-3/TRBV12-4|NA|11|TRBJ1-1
TGTGCCAGCAGTTTAGAAGGAGGGGCTTTCTTT
CASSLEGGAFF
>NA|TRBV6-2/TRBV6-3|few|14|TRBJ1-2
TGTGCCAGCATCCCAGCCGGGGCTAACTATGGCTACACCTTC
CASIPAGANYGYTF
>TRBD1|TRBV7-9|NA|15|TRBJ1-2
TGTGCCAGCAGCTTAGCCGGGACAGATACAGGTGGCTACACCTTC
CASSLAGTDTGGYTF
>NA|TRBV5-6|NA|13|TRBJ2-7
TGTGCCAGCAGCTTAGGACTACCGCGGGAGCAGTACTTC
CASSLGLPREQYF
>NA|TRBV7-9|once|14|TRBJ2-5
TGTGCCAGCAGGGCAACGAACAGGGAAGAGACCCAGTACTTC
CASRATNREETQYF
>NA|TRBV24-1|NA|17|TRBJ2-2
TGTGCCACCAGTGATTTGAGGGGGGGCGGACTTACCGGGGAGCTGTTTTTT
CATSDLRGGGLTGELFF
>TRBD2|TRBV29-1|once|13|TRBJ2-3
TGCAGCGGAAGCGGGAGGGGCACAGATACGCAGTATTTT
CSGSGRGTDTQYF
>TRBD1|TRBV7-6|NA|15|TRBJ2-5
TGTGCCAGCAGCTTAGTGAGGGGGCGCGTGGAGACCCAGTACTTC
CASSLVRGRVETQYF
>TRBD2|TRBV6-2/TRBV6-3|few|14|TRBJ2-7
TGTGCCAGCAGCCCTAGCGGGGGGAACTACGAGCAGTACTTC
CASSPSGGNYEQYF
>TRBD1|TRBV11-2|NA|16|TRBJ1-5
TGTGCCAGCAGCTTAGTTTACAGGGGAGGCAATCAGCCCCAGCATTTT
CASSLVYRGGNQPQHF
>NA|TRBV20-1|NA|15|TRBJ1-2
TGCAGTGCTAGTCCTACGAGGGACTCGCGAGGAGGCTACACCTTC
CSASPTRDSRGGYTF
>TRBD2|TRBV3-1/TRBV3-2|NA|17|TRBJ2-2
TGTGCCAGCAGCCAAGCGGCGACTAGCGGGAGCACCGGGGAGCTGTTTTTT
CASSQAATSGSTGELFF
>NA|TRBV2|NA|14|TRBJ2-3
TGTGCCAGCAGTGTGCCCAGCGGCACAGATACGCAGTATTTT
CASSVPSGTDTQYF
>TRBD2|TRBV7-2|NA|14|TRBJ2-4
TGTGCCAGCAGCTTTATATCGGGGGGAAACATTCAGTACTTC
CASSFISGGNIQYF
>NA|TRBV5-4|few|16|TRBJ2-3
TGTGCCAGCAGCTTGCGGGTCGGGCAGGGATCAGATACGCAGTATTTT
CASSLRVGQGSDTQYF
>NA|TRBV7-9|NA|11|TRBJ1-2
TGTGCCAGCAGCTTAATCTCTGTGTACACCTTC
CASSLISVYTF
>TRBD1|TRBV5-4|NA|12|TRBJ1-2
TGTGCCAGCAGCCTCGGGACAGCCCTAGCCCACTTC
CASSLGTALAHF
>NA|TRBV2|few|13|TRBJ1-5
TGTGCCAGCAGTGTACAGGGAAAACAGCCCCAGCATTTT
CASSVQGKQPQHF
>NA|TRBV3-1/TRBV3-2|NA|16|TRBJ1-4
TGTGCCAGCAGCCAAGATTGGCACACAACTAATGAAAAACTGTTTTTT
CASSQDWHTTNEKLFF
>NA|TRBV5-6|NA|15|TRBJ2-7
TGTGCCAGCAGCATTATTGACAGAGACTCCTACGAGCAGTACTTC
CASSIIDRDSYEQYF